A selection of T cell receptor beta chains follows, all from one sample in a study of CD8 T cells in Susac syndrome. TCRdb itself ran the immunoSEQ multiplex PCR reads through MiXCR, one entry per CDR3 protein. The sample has about 130,000 distinct CDR3 sequences, about 95% seen once. The sequencing sample was made of CD4+ T cells from PBMCs. The receptors were sampled from a human donor in good health. Each CDR3 is given with its conserved first and last residue. D genes are given only for firm matches. Size tells how often a clone was seen (once, few, many) or the class of an expanded clone, and some rows leave it out.

NA	TRBV6-4	NA	13	TRBJ1-2	TGTGCCAGCAGTGACGCCGGCCTGAGGGGCTACACCTTC	CASSDAGLRGYTF
TRBD1	TRBV5-1	NA	14	TRBJ1-4	TGCGCCAGCAGCTCGGGACAGGTTTATGAAAAACTGTTTTTT	CASSSGQVYEKLFF
NA	TRBV28	NA	14	TRBJ1-3	TGTGCCAGCGGGCGACAGTTTTCTGGAAACACCATATATTTT	CASGRQFSGNTIYF
NA	TRBV27	NA	15	TRBJ2-3	TGTGCCAGCAGTTTTCAGGGGGGGGGCACAGATACGCAGTATTTT	CASSFQGGGTDTQYF
TRBD1	TRBV11-3	NA	13	TRBJ2-2	TGTGCCAGCAGCTTATCAGGGGGTAGGGAGCTGTTTTTT	CASSLSGGRELFF
NA	TRBV28	NA	17	TRBJ2-6	TGTGCCAGCAGTATCCAGACCTCAGTGTCGGGGGCCAACGTCCTGACTTTC	CASSIQTSVSGANVLTF
TRBD1	TRBV4-2	NA	14	TRBJ1-5	TGTGCCAGCAGCTGGGACAGGGGAAATCAGCCCCAGCATTTT	CASSWDRGNQPQHF
TRBD2	TRBV23-1	NA	17	TRBJ2-7	TGCGCCAGCAGTCATCAACCGGGACTAGCGGGAGTCTACGAGCAGTACTTC	CASSHQPGLAGVYEQYF
TRBD1	TRBV5-6	NA	14	TRBJ1-4	TGTGCCAGCAGCCGGACAGGGGATAATGAAAAACTGTTTTTT	CASSRTGDNEKLFF
TRBD1	TRBV18	NA	13	TRBJ2-7	TGTGCCAGCTCAGCAGACAGGGTTAGCGAGCAGTACTTC	CASSADRVSEQYF
TRBD2	TRBV25-1	NA	15	TRBJ2-3	TGTGCCAGCGGACCTAGCGGGAGGAACGAGAATACGCAGTATTTT	CASGPSGRNENTQYF
NA	TRBV5-1	NA	15	TRBJ2-3	TGCGCCAGCAGCATGCAGGACTCTAGCACAGATACGCAGTATTTT	CASSMQDSSTDTQYF
NA	TRBV20-1	once	12	TRBJ2-7	TGCAGTGCTAGGCGGGTCTTCTACGAGCAGTACTTC	CSARRVFYEQYF
NA	TRBV3-1	once	17	TRBJ2-1	TGTGCCAGCAGCCAAGTCCCTGGGCCCATCTCCTACAATGAGCAGTTCTTC	CASSQVPGPISYNEQFF
TRBD2	TRBV30	NA	14	TRBJ2-1	TGTGCCTGTCAAACGACGGGGGGAGGGAATGAGCAGTTCTTC	CACQTTGGGNEQFF
NA	TRBV5-1	NA	15	TRBJ2-5	TGCGCCAGCAGCTTAGGACCGGGATTCCAAGAGACCCAGTACTTC	CASSLGPGFQETQYF
TRBD1	TRBV2	NA	16	TRBJ2-2	TGTGCCAGCAGTGGTGACAGGGGGCGTTACACCGGGGAGCTGTTTTTT	CASSGDRGRYTGELFF
TRBD1	TRBV7-9	once	15	TRBJ1-3	TGTGCCAGCAGCTGGGACAGGGACTCTGGAAACACCATATATTTT	CASSWDRDSGNTIYF
NA	TRBV29-1	NA	12	TRBJ1-1	TGCAGCGTTAGCAAGGGAAACACTGAAGCTTTCTTT	CSVSKGNTEAFF
NA	TRBV3-1	NA	17	TRBJ2-3	TGTGCCAGCCGTTCCTCCGGGACTCCTCAATTGGGAGATACGCAGTATTTT	CASRSSGTPQLGDTQYF
NA	TRBV7-2	NA	15	TRBJ1-2	TGTGCCAGCAGCTTAGCGGATCTGGTGCGGTACGGCTACACCTTC	CASSLADLVRYGYTF
NA	TRBV7-2	NA	15	TRBJ1-1	TGTGCCAGCAGCTTACTGACCAACCGGAACACTGAAGCTTTCTTT	CASSLLTNRNTEAFF
TRBD1	TRBV19	NA	14	TRBJ1-1	TGTGCCAGTAGTAGGGACAGGCTGAACACTGAAGCTTTCTTT	CASSRDRLNTEAFF
NA	TRBV5-1	NA	15	TRBJ2-7	TGCGCCAGCAGCTTGGTCGTGGCAGGGTGGGACGAGCAGTACTTC	CASSLVVAGWDEQYF
NA	TRBV7-2	NA	12	TRBJ2-5	TGTGCCAGCAGCTTAATTGGGGAGACCCAGTACTTC	CASSLIGETQYF
NA	TRBV2	NA	14	TRBJ1-2	TGTGCCAGCAGTGGTTCGGGGCTAGTCGATGGCTACACCTTC	CASSGSGLVDGYTF
NA	TRBV6-2/TRBV6-3	NA	15	TRBJ2-7	TGTGCCAGCACCGACGGCTTGGCGGTCTCCTACGAGCAGTACTTC	CASTDGLAVSYEQYF
NA	TRBV25-1	NA	13	TRBJ2-1	TGTGCCAGTAGCTGGAAGGCTTTGAATGAGCAGTTCTTC	CASSWKALNEQFF
NA	TRBV28	NA	15	TRBJ2-7	TGTGCCAGCAGTAGTTACGAGGTTTTAACCTACGAGCAGTACTTC	CASSSYEVLTYEQYF
NA	TRBV10-1	NA	13	TRBJ2-3	TGCGCCAGCCAGGGGCCGAACACAGATACGCAGTATTTT	CASQGPNTDTQYF
TRBD1	TRBV5-1	NA	14	TRBJ2-7	TGCGCCAGTACCGCAGGGGGTGTCCACTACGAGCAGTACTTC	CASTAGGVHYEQYF
NA	TRBV29-1	NA	14	TRBJ1-3	TGCAGCGGTCGGAAGGGGGACTCTGGAAACACCATATATTTT	CSGRKGDSGNTIYF
NA	TRBV3-1	NA	13	TRBJ2-2	TGTGCCCACGCCGGGATCGACGCCGGGGAGCTGTTTTTT	CAHAGIDAGELFF
NA	TRBV12-3/TRBV12-4	NA	14	TRBJ2-7	TGTGCCAGCAGTTTACAGTCAGCCATCTACGAGCAGTACTTC	CASSLQSAIYEQYF
NA	TRBV15	NA	13	TRBJ1-1	TGTGCCACCAGCAGGGGGGGCCGCACTGAAGCTTTCTTT	CATSRGGRTEAFF
TRBD1	TRBV3-1	NA	15	TRBJ1-5	TGTGCCAGCAGCCCGACAGGGAGAGGCAATCAGCCCCAGCATTTT	CASSPTGRGNQPQHF
NA	TRBV30	NA	13	TRBJ1-2	TGTGCCTGGAGTGTCCAGGGGAAGTATGGCTACACCTTC	CAWSVQGKYGYTF
TRBD2	TRBV2	NA	12	TRBJ2-5	TGTGCCACCGGGACTAACCAAGAGACCCAGTACTTC	CATGTNQETQYF
TRBD1	TRBV12-3/TRBV12-4	NA	14	TRBJ2-2	TGTGCCAGCAGTTTCGGACAGGGGACCGGGGAGCTGTTTTTT	CASSFGQGTGELFF
TRBD2	TRBV7-9	NA	15	TRBJ2-7	TGTGCCAGCGGACTAGCGGGAGACGTATCCTACGAGCAGTACTTC	CASGLAGDVSYEQYF
TRBD2	TRBV12-3/TRBV12-4	NA	15	TRBJ2-2	TGTGCCAGCAGTCGGTGGGAGGGGAGCACCGGGGAGCTGTTTTTT	CASSRWEGSTGELFF
NA	TRBV7-9	NA	13	TRBJ1-2	TGTGCCAGCAGCTTCGAACAAGCCTATGGCTACACCTTC	CASSFEQAYGYTF
TRBD1	TRBV27	once	12	TRBJ2-1	TGTGCCAGCAGTACACTTTCAGGGGGCGCGCTCTTC	CASSTLSGGALF
NA	TRBV7-9	once	12	TRBJ1-2	TGTGCCAGCAGCTTAGGTTCCCGGGGCTACACCTTC	CASSLGSRGYTF
TRBD2	TRBV5-6	NA	15	TRBJ2-1	TGTGCCAGCAGCTTCGGGGGACTAGCGGCCAATGAGCAGTTCTTC	CASSFGGLAANEQFF
NA	TRBV30	NA	11	TRBJ2-1	TGTGCCTGGAGTGCACTAGAAGAGGGGTTCTTC	CAWSALEEGFF
TRBD1	TRBV18	NA	14	TRBJ2-7	TGTGCCAGCTCACCACGGGGACAGGGGTACGAGCAGTACTTC	CASSPRGQGYEQYF
NA	TRBV6-2/TRBV6-3	NA	17	TRBJ2-7	TGTGCCAGCAGTTATATTTCCGGGACGGGACTGGGGAACGAGCAGTACTTC	CASSYISGTGLGNEQYF
TRBD2	TRBV9	NA	14	TRBJ2-1	TGTGCCAGCAGCGTTAGCGGGAGGTACAATGAGCAGTTCTTC	CASSVSGRYNEQFF
TRBD2	TRBV29-1	once	13	TRBJ2-1	TGCAGCGTCCTCGGATTGGCGGGGGATGAGCAGTTCTTC	CSVLGLAGDEQFF
NA	TRBV3-1	NA	13	TRBJ2-1	TGTGCCAGCAGCCAAGATCTTCGCGGGGTGCAGTTCTTC	CASSQDLRGVQFF
NA	TRBV3-1	NA	13	TRBJ2-5	TGTGCCAGCAGCGAGAGGGGGTCAGAGACCCAGTACTTC	CASSERGSETQYF
TRBD2	TRBV3-1	NA	15	TRBJ2-1	TGTGCCAGCAGCCTTGGAGTAGCGGGATACAATGAGCAGTTCTTC	CASSLGVAGYNEQFF